A selection of T cell receptor beta chains follows, all from one sample in a study of pediatric ulcerative colitis. TCRdb's table, derived via immunoSEQ multiplex PCR, lists solely in-frame clones and lacks some. The data show about 5,800 clones, roughly nine tenths seen once. The sequenced sample consisted of blood. The source of these receptors is a girl between 10 and 17 years old who was a control in a study of pediatric ulcerative colitis. Each CDR3 is given with its conserved first and last residue. Each record gives: clone size, V gene, J gene, CDR3 length, D gene, CDR3 DNA, CDR3 protein. The D gene is left open where the match is weak. The size field is filled for only some rows; it gives once, few, many or a size class.

.	TRBV19	TRBJ2-1	16	TRBD2	TGTGCCAGTAGTAGACTAGCGGCTCAATCCTACAATGAGCAGTTCTTC	CASSRLAAQSYNEQFF
once	TRBV4-3	TRBJ2-7	17	TRBD2	TGCGCCAGCAGCCAAGATAGGGGACTAGCTCAAACCTACGAGCAGTACTTC	CASSQDRGLAQTYEQYF
.	TRBV28	TRBJ2-1	16	TRBD2	TGTGCCAGCAGTTTTATAGCGGGTCTAGGAGGTAATGAGCAGTTCTTC	CASSFIAGLGGNEQFF
.	TRBV5-1	TRBJ2-3	18	.	TGCGCCAGCAGCTTGGTTGGGAATGGAGGGAGGTGGACAGATACGCAGTATTTT	CASSLVGNGGRWTDTQYF
.	TRBV18	TRBJ2-7	17	.	TGTGCCAGCTCACCTCCTGAAATGGCAGGGAGGCTTGACGAGCAGTACTTC	CASSPPEMAGRLDEQYF
.	TRBV7-2	TRBJ1-2	14	.	TGTGCCAGCAGCTTAGGACGGCTTAGCTATGGCTACACCTTC	CASSLGRLSYGYTF
.	TRBV4-1	TRBJ1-1	12	TRBD1	TGCGCCAGCAGCCAAGAGGCAGGGGGAGCTTTCTTT	CASSQEAGGAFF
.	TRBV9	TRBJ2-7	12	.	TGTGCCAGCAGCGCGGACAGCTACGAGCAGTACTTC	CASSADSYEQYF
.	TRBV10-3	TRBJ1-5	12	.	TGTGCCACCGCTCATAGCAATCAGCCCCAGCATTTT	CATAHSNQPQHF
.	TRBV18	TRBJ1-1	16	.	TGTGCCAGCTCACCACCCGGGGGTTTGGGGAACACTGAAGCTTTCTTT	CASSPPGGLGNTEAFF
.	TRBV11-2	TRBJ2-1	13	TRBD2	TGTGCCAGCAGCTTAGTACTAGCGGGAGTGCAGTTCTTC	CASSLVLAGVQFF
.	TRBV28	TRBJ1-5	14	.	TGTGCCAGCGTTCCGGTTAGCACCGTTCAGCCCCAGCATTTT	CASVPVSTVQPQHF
.	TRBV6-5	TRBJ1-4	15	.	TGTGCCAGCAGTTACCGTGGCAGAGAAGCCGAAAAACTGTTTTTT	CASSYRGREAEKLFF
.	TRBV5-1	TRBJ2-5	14	.	TGCGCCAGCAGCTTGGGGGGCCAACCAGAGACCCAGTACTTC	CASSLGGQPETQYF
.	TRBV10-3	TRBJ2-1	15	TRBD2	TGTGCCATCAGTGGGGGACTAGCGGATTCAGGCGAGCAGTTCTTC	CAISGGLADSGEQFF
few	TRBV5-1	TRBJ2-7	12	.	TGCGCCAGCAGCTCACCGGGCTACGAGCAGTACTTC	CASSSPGYEQYF
.	TRBV28	TRBJ2-3	16	TRBD2	TGTGCCAGCAGTTTATATGGCGGGAGGGCCCTAGATACGCAGTATTTT	CASSLYGGRALDTQYF
.	TRBV18	TRBJ2-5	14	TRBD1	TGTGCCAGCTCGAGGACAGGGGGCCAAGAGACCCAGTACTTC	CASSRTGGQETQYF
.	TRBV28	TRBJ1-2	14	.	TGTGCCAGCAGTTTCCAGGGTTTGAACTATGGCTACACCTTC	CASSFQGLNYGYTF
.	TRBV6-1	TRBJ1-1	14	.	TGTGCCAGCGAGTGGGGCTCCACGAACACTGAAGCTTTCTTT	CASEWGSTNTEAFF
.	TRBV7-3	TRBJ1-1	14	.	TGTGCCAGCAGCTTGGATCGTGAGAACACTGAAGCTTTCTTT	CASSLDRENTEAFF
.	TRBV28	TRBJ2-2	14	.	TGTGCCAGCAGACGAACAGGGAGCACCGGGGAGCTGTTTTTT	CASRRTGSTGELFF
few	TRBV18	TRBJ1-3	19	TRBD1	TGTGCCAGCTCACCACCGGTTCCGGGACAGGGGAAAGCTGGAAACACCATATATTTT	CASSPPVPGQGKAGNTIYF
.	TRBV4-2	TRBJ2-1	13	TRBD1	TGTGCCAGCAGCCATGTAGGACAGGGAGAGCAGTTCTTC	CASSHVGQGEQFF
.	TRBV27	TRBJ2-2	16	TRBD2	TGTGCCAGCAGCCTTGGACTAGCGGCGAACACCGGGGAGCTGTTTTTT	CASSLGLAANTGELFF
once	TRBV7-9	TRBJ2-7	12	.	TGTGCCAGCAGCTTACAGGACTACGAGCAGTACTTC	CASSLQDYEQYF
.	TRBV6-1	TRBJ2-1	15	TRBD2	TGTGCCAGCAGTGAAGCGGGAGGGTCCTACAATGAGCAGTTCTTC	CASSEAGGSYNEQFF
few	TRBV5-4	TRBJ2-7	12	.	TGTGCCAGCAGCTTGGATGGCTACGAGCAGTACTTC	CASSLDGYEQYF
.	TRBV7-9	TRBJ2-7	15	.	TGTGCCAGCAGCTTAGCCCGCGGACTATACTACGAGCAGTACTTC	CASSLARGLYYEQYF
.	TRBV9	TRBJ2-6	17	TRBD1	TGTGCCAGCAGCGGGGGCACAGGGGGCTTTGGGGCCAACGTCCTGACTTTC	CASSGGTGGFGANVLTF
.	TRBV5-6	TRBJ2-2	15	TRBD2	TGTGCCAGCAGCTTGACGATAGCGGGAAGGCGGGAGCTGTTTTTT	CASSLTIAGRRELFF
.	TRBV7-9	TRBJ1-1	15	TRBD1	TGTGCCAGCAGCTATGGACAGGGGTTGTCTTCTGAAGCTTTCTTT	CASSYGQGLSSEAFF
.	TRBV6-1	TRBJ1-5	16	.	TGTGCCAGCAGTGAAACACGGACCCATAGCAATCAGCCCCAGCATTTT	CASSETRTHSNQPQHF